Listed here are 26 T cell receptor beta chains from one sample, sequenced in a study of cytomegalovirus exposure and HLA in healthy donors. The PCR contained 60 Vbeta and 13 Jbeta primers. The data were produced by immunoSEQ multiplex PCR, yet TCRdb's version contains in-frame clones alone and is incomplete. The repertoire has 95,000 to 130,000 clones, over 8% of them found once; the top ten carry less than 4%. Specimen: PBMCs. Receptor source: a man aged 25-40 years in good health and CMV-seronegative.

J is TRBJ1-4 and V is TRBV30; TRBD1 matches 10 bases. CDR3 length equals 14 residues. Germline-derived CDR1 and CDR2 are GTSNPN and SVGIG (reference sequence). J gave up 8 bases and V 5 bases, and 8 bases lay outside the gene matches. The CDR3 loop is CAWSPGQGYEKLFF. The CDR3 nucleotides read TGTGCCTGGTCTCCGGGACAGGGGTACGAAAAACTGTTTTTT.

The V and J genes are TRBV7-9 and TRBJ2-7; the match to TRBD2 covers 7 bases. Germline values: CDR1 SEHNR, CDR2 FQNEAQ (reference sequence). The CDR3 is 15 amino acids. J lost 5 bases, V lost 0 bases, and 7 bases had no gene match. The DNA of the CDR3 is TGTGCCAGCAGCTTAGCCCGCGGGAGCATCAACGAGCAGTACTTC. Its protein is CASSLARGSINEQYF. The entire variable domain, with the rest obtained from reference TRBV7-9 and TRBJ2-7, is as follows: DTGVSQNPRHKITKRGQNVTFRCDPISEHNRLYWYRQTLGQGPEFLTYFQNEAQLEKSRLLSDRFSAERPKGSFSTLEIQRTEQGDSAMYLCASSLARGSINEQYFGPGTRLTVT.

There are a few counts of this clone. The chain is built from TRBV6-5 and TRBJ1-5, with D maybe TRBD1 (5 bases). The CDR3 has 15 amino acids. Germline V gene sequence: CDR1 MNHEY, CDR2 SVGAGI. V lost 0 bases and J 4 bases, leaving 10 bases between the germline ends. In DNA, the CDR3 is TGTGCCAGCAGTTACTCGGGGCAGCCAAATCAGCCCCAGCATTTT. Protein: CASSYSGQPNQPQHF.

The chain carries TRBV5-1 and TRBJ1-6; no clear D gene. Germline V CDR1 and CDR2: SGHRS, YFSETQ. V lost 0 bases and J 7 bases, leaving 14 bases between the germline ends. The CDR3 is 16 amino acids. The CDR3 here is CASSLVVSGPNSPLHF. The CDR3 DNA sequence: TGCGCCAGCAGCTTGGTCGTCTCAGGCCCCAATTCACCCCTCCACTTT.

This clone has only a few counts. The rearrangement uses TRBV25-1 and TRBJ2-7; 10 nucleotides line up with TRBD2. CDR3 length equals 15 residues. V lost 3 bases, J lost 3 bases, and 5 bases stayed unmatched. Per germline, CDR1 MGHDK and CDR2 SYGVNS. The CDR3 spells CASSDGAGGNYEQYF. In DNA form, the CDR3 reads TGTGCCAGCAGTGATGGAGCGGGAGGGAACTACGAGCAGTACTTC.

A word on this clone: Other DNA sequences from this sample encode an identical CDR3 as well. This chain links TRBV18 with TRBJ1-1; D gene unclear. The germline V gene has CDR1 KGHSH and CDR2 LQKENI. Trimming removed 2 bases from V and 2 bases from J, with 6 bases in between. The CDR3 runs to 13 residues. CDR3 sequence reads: CASSPNRNTEAFF. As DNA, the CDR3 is TGTGCCAGCTCACCAAACAGAAACACTGAAGCTTTCTTT.

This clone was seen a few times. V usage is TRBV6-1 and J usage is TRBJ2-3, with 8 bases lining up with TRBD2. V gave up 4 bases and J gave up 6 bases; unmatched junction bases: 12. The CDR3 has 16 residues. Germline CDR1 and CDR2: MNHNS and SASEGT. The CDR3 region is CASSVSAGELRDTQYF. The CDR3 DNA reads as TGTGCCAGCAGTGTATCAGCGGGAGAGTTACGGGATACGCAGTATTTT.

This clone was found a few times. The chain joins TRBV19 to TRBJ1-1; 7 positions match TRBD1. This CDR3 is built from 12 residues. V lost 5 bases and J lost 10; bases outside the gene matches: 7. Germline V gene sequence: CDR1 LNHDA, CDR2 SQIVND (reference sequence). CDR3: CASSPRGNGAFF. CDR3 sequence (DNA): TGTGCCAGTAGTCCCAGGGGGAACGGAGCTTTCTTT.

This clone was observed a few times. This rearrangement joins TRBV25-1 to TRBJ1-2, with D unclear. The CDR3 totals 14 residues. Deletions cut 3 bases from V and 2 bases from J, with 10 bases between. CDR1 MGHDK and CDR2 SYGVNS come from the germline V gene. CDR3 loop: CASSEAGGNYGYTF. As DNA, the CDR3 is TGTGCCAGCAGTGAGGCCGGCGGGAACTATGGCTACACCTTC.

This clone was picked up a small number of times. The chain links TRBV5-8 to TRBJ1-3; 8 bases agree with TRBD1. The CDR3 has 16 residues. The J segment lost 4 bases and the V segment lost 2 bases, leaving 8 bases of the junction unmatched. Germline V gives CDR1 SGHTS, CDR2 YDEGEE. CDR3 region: CASSFLQGAVGNTIYF. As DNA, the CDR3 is TGTGCCAGCAGCTTCCTTCAGGGGGCGGTAGGAAACACCATATATTTT.

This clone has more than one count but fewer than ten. CDR3 DNA: TGTGCCATCAGTGAGGGACAGCTAACTGAAGCTTTCTTT. This codes for CAISEGQLTEAFF. The chain carries TRBV10-3 and TRBJ1-1; maybe TRBD1 (6 bases). Per the germline V gene, CDR1 is ENHRY and CDR2 is SYGVKD. CDR3 length: 13 amino acids. The ends were cut back, 2 bases at V and 5 bases at J, with 9 bases in the middle.

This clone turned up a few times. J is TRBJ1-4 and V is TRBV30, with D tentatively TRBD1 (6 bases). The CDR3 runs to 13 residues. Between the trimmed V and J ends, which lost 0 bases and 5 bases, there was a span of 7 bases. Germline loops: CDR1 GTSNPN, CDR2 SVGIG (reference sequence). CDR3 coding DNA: TGTGCCTGGAGTGTACAGGGAAATGAAAAACTGTTTTTT. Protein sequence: CAWSVQGNEKLFF. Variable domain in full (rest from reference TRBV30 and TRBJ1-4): SQTIHQWPATLVQPVGSPLSLECTVEGTSNPNLYWYRQAAGRGLQLLFYSVGIGQISSEVPQNLSASRPQDRQFILSSKKLLLSDSGFYLCAWSVQGNEKLFFGSGTQLSVL.

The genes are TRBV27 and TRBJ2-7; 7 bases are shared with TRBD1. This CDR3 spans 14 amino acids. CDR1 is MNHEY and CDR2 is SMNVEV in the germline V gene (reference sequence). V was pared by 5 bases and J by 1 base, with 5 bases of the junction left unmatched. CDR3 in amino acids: CASSPWDSSYEQYF. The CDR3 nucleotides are TGTGCCAGCAGTCCCTGGGACAGTTCCTACGAGCAGTACTTC.

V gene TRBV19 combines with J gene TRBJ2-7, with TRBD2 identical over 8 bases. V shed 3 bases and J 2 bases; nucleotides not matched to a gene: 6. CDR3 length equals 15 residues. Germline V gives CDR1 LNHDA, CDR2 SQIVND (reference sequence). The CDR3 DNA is TGTGCCAGTAGTATCGGCGGGGGGAGTACCTACGAGCAGTACTTC. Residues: CASSIGGGSTYEQYF.

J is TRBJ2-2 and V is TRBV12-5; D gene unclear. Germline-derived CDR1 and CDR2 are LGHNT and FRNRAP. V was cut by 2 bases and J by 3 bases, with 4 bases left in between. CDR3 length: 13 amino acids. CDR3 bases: TGTGCTAGTGGTTTGTATTACACCGGGGAGCTGTTTTTT. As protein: CASGLYYTGELFF.

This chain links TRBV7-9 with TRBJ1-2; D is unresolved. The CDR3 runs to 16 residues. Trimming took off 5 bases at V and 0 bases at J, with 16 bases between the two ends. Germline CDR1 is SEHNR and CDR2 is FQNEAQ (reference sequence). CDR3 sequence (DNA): TGTGCCAGCAGCCGACGCCGAGACAAGGCTAACTATGGCTACACCTTC. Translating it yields CASSRRRDKANYGYTF.

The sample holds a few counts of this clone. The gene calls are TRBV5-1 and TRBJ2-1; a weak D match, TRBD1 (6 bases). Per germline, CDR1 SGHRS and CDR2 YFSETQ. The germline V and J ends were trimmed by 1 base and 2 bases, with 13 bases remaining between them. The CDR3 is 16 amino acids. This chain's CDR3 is CASSLQGPNAYNEQFF. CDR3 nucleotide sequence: TGCGCCAGCAGCTTGCAGGGGCCGAACGCCTACAATGAGCAGTTCTTC.

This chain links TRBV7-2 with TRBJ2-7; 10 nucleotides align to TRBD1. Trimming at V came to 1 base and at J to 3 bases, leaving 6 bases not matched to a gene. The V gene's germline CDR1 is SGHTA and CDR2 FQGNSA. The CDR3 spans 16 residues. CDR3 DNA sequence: TGTGCCAGCAGCTTAGGGTCGGGACAGGGGTTCTACGAGCAGTACTTC. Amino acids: CASSLGSGQGFYEQYF.

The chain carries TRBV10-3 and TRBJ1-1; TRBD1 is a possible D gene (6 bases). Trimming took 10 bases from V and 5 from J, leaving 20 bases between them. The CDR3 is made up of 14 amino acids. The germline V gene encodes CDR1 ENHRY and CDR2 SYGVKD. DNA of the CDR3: TGTGCCACTTTTAATGGGCAGGGGACGACTGAAGCTTTCTTT. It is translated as CATFNGQGTTEAFF.

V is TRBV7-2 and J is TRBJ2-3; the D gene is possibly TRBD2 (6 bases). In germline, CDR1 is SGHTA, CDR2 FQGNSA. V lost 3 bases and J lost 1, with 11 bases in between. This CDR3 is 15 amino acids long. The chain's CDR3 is CASSFSPSGTDTQYF. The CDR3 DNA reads TGTGCCAGCAGCTTTTCTCCTAGCGGCACAGATACGCAGTATTTT. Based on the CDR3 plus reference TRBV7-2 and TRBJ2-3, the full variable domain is GAGVSQSPSNKVTEKGKDVELRCDPISGHTALYWYRQSLGQGLEFLIYFQGNSAPDKSGLPSDRFSAERTGGSVSTLTIQRTQQEDSAVYLCASSFSPSGTDTQYFGPGTRLTVL.

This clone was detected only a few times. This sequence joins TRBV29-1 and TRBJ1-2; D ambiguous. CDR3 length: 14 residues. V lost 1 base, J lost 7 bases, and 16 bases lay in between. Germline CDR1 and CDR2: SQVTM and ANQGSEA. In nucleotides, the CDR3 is TGCAGCGTTGAAGGTTATTTGGCAGTCTCTGGCTACACCTTC. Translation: CSVEGYLAVSGYTF.

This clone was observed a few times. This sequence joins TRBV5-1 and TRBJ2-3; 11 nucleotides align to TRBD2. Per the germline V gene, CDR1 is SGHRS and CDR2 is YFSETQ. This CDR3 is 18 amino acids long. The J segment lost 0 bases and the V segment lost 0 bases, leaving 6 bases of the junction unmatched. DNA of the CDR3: TGCGCCAGCAGCTTGGGACTAGCGGGGCTTACTAGCACAGATACGCAGTATTTT. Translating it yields CASSLGLAGLTSTDTQYF.

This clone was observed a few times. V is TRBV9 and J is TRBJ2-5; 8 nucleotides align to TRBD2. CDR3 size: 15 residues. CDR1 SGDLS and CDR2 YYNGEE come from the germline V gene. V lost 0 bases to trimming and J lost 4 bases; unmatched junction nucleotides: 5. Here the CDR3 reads CASSVAPGGTETQYF. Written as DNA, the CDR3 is TGTGCCAGCAGCGTAGCCCCGGGGGGGACAGAGACCCAGTACTTC.

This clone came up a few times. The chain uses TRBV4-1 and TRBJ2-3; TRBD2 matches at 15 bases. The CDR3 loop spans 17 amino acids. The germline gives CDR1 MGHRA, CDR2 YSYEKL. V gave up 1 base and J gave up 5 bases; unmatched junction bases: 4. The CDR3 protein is CASSQGTSGRGIDTQYF. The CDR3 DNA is TGCGCCAGCAGCCAAGGGACTAGCGGGAGGGGGATAGATACGCAGTATTTT.

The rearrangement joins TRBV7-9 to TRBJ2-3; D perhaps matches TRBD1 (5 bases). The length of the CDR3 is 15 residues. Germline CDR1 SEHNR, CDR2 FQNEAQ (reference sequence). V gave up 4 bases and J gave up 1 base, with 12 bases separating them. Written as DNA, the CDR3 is TGTGCCAGCAGCTCCTGGGGCAGGGGCACAGATACGCAGTATTTT. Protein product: CASSSWGRGTDTQYF.

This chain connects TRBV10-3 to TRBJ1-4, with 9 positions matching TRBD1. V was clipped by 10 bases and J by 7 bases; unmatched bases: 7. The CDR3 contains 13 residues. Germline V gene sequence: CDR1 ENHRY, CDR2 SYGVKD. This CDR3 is CATRQGGLEKLFF. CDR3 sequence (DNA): TGTGCCACCAGACAGGGGGGACTTGAAAAACTGTTTTTT.